A selection of T cell receptor beta chains follows, all from one sample in a study of blood T cells in healthy people across ages. TCRdb fed the 5' RACE reads into MiXCR, producing one record per CDR3 protein. This table has about 1.5 million distinct CDR3 sequences, around 40% appearing once. The specimen sequenced was blood. Every receptor here comes from a woman aged 18 to 35 in good health. The CDR3 runs from the conserved cysteine through the conserved F or W. A D gene is named only where the DNA matches it firmly. Some rows mark clone size as missing; the rest say once, few, many or name a class of expanded clone.

J	D	size	V	CDR3	DNA
TRBJ1-2	-	few	TRBV2	CASSTVSGSFGYTF	TGTGCCAGCAGCACCGTCAGCGGGAGCTTTGGCTACACCTTC
TRBJ2-7	-	few	TRBV21-1	CASRLWSRPPYEQYF	TGTGCCAGCAGATTATGGAGTCGGCCCCCCTACGAGCAGTACTTC
TRBJ2-7	TRBD2	-	TRBV12-3/TRBV12-4	CASSLYGGGQVQYF	TGTGCCAGCAGTTTGTATGGCGGGGGGCAGGTGCAGTACTTC
TRBJ1-1	-	few	TRBV5-1	CASSTALGGGMNTEAFF	TGCGCCAGCAGCACCGCCCTCGGGGGTGGAATGAACACTGAAGCTTTCTTT
TRBJ2-1	TRBD2	-	TRBV9	CASSVVGGGAGNEQFF	TGTGCCAGCAGCGTAGTGGGCGGGGGGGCCGGCAATGAGCAGTTCTTC
TRBJ2-5	-	-	TRBV4-1	CASSHAMGDGAGQTYNEQYF	TGCGCCAGCAGCCACGCCATGGGGGACGGAGCGGGACAAACCTACAATGAGCAGTACTTC
TRBJ2-1	-	-	TRBV6-6	CASSYGLLGIRNEQFF	TGTGCCAGCAGTTATGGTCTCTTGGGAATACGGAATGAGCAGTTCTTC
TRBJ2-3	TRBD2	-	TRBV12-3/TRBV12-4	CATRLAGGPDTQYF	TGTGCCACCAGACTAGCGGGAGGGCCTGATACGCAGTATTTT
TRBJ2-5	-	-	TRBV9	CASSVGVASTYQETQYF	TGTGCCAGCAGCGTAGGAGTAGCGTCGACGTACCAAGAGACCCAGTACTTC
TRBJ2-7	TRBD1	-	TRBV6-2/TRBV6-3	CASSWGQNLYEQYF	TGTGCCAGCAGTTGGGGACAGAACCTATACGAGCAGTACTTC